There are a few counts of the clone carrying this TCR beta chain. Its specificity is not known. The data were obtained in a study of beta chain features in type 1 diabetes. Study-level information: Healthy donors, compared against patients, showed similar age, gender and cell yields. The study examined about 100,000,000 sorted cells across all samples.

cDNA synthesis used the whole RNA isolate, giving expressed TCRB sequences. Using immunoSEQ multiplex PCR, the repertoire was profiled, and TCRdb retains in-frame clones only, with some absent. Counted here are roughly 230,000 clones, approximately 10% occurring once; the ten biggest clones make up more than 0.015%. General study findings and limits: Type 1 diabetes patients had fewer VDJ junction insertions and more deletions. Researchers reported that naive, central memory and Treg TCRB repertoires appeared more similar in patients than in healthy donors. In every one of the four CD4+ subsets, TCRB CDR3s were moderately but significantly shorter in Type 1 diabetes patients.

This receptor was taken from a young man with type 1 diabetes. Sequencing used naive CD4+ T cells from blood.

CDR3 nucleotide sequence: TGCGCCAGCAGCTCACGAGGGTTGAGTGAGCAGTTCTTC. Protein sequence: CASSSRGLSEQFF. The gene calls are TRBV5-1 and TRBJ2-1; D is perhaps TRBD2 (5 bases). The germline gives CDR1 SGHRS, CDR2 YFSETQ. V lost 3 bases to trimming and J lost 9 bases, with 13 bases between them. This CDR3 has 13 amino acids. Full variable domain (remainder filled in from reference TRBV5-1 and TRBJ2-1): KAGVTQTPRYLIKTRGQQVTLSCSPISGHRSVSWYQQTPGQGLQFLFEYFSETQRNKGNFPGRFSGRQFSNSRSEMNVSTLELGDSALYLCASSSRGLSEQFFGPGTRLTVL.